Following are 30 T cell receptor beta chains from one sample sequenced in a study of cytomegalovirus exposure and HLA in healthy donors. Vbeta (60) and Jbeta (13) primers were used in the PCR. Assay: immunoSEQ multiplex PCR; the TCRdb copy retains only in-frame clones and omits some. The sample yields roughly 95,000 clones, over 60% seen once. Specimen: PBMCs. The receptors come from a man aged 25-40 years in good health and CMV-seropositive.

The sample holds one count of this clone. The J gene is TRBJ2-1, the V gene TRBV19; the D gene is possibly TRBD1 (5 bases). The CDR3 is made up of 14 amino acids. Germline lookup yields CDR1 LNHDA and CDR2 SQIVND (reference sequence). V was pared by 9 bases and J by 4 bases, with 16 bases between. The CDR3 loop reads CASQGQGTYNEQFF. CDR3 DNA: TGTGCCAGCCAGGGCCAGGGTACTTACAATGAGCAGTTCTTC.

As regards this clone: Other DNA sequences of this sample code for an identical CDR3. The CDR3 loop is CASSFLRRVEEPQHF. CDR3 in DNA: TGTGCCAGCAGCTTTTTACGACGGGTGGAAGAACCCCAGCATTTT. The J gene is TRBJ1-5, the V gene TRBV5-6; D call uncertain. In germline, CDR1 is SGHDT, CDR2 YYEEEE. The CDR3 consists of 15 residues. Deletions cut 2 bases from V and 10 bases from J, with 19 bases between.

The V call is TRBV5-1, the J call TRBJ1-2; D remains ambiguous. CDR1 is SGHRS and CDR2 is YFSETQ in the germline V gene. Trimming took off 0 bases at V and 2 bases at J, with 8 bases between the two ends. The CDR3 has 14 residues. The CDR3 DNA reads TGCGCCAGCAGCTTGGTTGGAGGGAACTATGGCTACACCTTC. This codes for CASSLVGGNYGYTF.

The CDR3 DNA sequence: TGTGCCAGCAGAAAAGAAACAGGGCCCAACTATGGCTACACCTTC. Translating gives CASRKETGPNYGYTF. The chain carries TRBV6-1 and TRBJ1-2, with D perhaps TRBD1 (6 bases). V was trimmed by 6 bases and J by 2 bases, leaving 16 bases between them. Germline values: CDR1 MNHNS, CDR2 SASEGT. This CDR3 is built from 15 residues.

The chain carries TRBV7-3 and TRBJ1-1; D is ambiguous. The CDR3 length is 15 residues. Germline V gene data show CDR1 as SGHTA and CDR2 as FQGTGA. Trimming cost V 2 bases and J 9 bases, with 19 bases left between them. The chain's CDR3 is CASSLFEGFSDQAFF. The DNA for the CDR3 is TGTGCCAGCAGCTTATTTGAGGGATTTTCCGACCAAGCTTTCTTT.

About this clone itself: Germline and junction disagree at one end, which may indicate a read error. The CDR3 region is CSSSPTGPRGYTF. Written as DNA, the CDR3 is TGTTCCAGCAGCCCGACAGGTCCGCGAGGCTACACCTTC. The chain employs TRBV7-9 and TRBJ1-2; D is perhaps TRBD1 (6 bases). Germline-derived CDR1 and CDR2 are SEHNR and FQNEAQ (reference sequence). CDR3 length equals 13 residues.

This clone was seen a handful of times. V is TRBV2 and J is TRBJ1-2; TRBD1 is a possible D gene (5 bases). The V gene lost 8 bases and the J gene lost 5 bases, with 9 bases spanning the gap. The germline gives CDR1 SNHLY, CDR2 FYNNEI. The length of the CDR3 is 11 residues. The CDR3 is CASATGYGYTF. The CDR3 coding sequence is TGTGCCAGCGCTACAGGATATGGCTACACCTTC.

The sample holds a few counts of this clone. The chain employs TRBV6-5 and TRBJ1-1, with TRBD1 matching 10 bases. The V gene's germline CDR1 is MNHEY and CDR2 SVGAGI. The length of the CDR3 is 13 residues. Trimming cost V 5 bases and J 7 bases; bases outside gene matches: 4. The CDR3 is CASSETGGVEAFF. The CDR3 coding sequence is TGTGCCAGCAGTGAGACAGGGGGCGTTGAAGCTTTCTTT.

The chain carries TRBV11-1 and TRBJ1-5; tentatively, D is TRBD1 (5 bases). This CDR3 is built from 13 residues. From germline, CDR1 is SGHAT and CDR2 FQDESV (reference sequence). Trimming took 5 bases from V and 7 from J, leaving 12 bases between them. CDR3 DNA sequence: TGTGCCAGCAGCCCAGGTGGGGGGCAGCCCCAGCATTTT. As protein: CASSPGGGQPQHF.

This sequence joins TRBV11-2 and TRBJ2-2; a weak D match, TRBD2 (6 bases). Germline loops: CDR1 SGHAT, CDR2 FQNNGV. Trimming left V 1 base short and J 6 bases short, with 9 bases between. The CDR3 runs 14 residues. The chain's CDR3 is CASSLAGGAGELFF. CDR3 DNA: TGTGCCAGCAGCTTAGCCGGGGGTGCCGGGGAGCTGTTTTTT.

The J gene is TRBJ2-7, the V gene TRBV7-9; weak D call: TRBD1 (7 bases). V lost 5 bases, J lost 3 bases, and 11 bases lay in between. Germline V gives CDR1 SEHNR, CDR2 FQNEAQ (reference sequence). This CDR3 is built from 13 residues. This CDR3 is CASSAGGLYEQYV. The CDR3 nucleotides read TGTGCCAGCAGCGCAGGGGGGCTCTACGAGCAGTACGTC.

V is TRBV28 and J is TRBJ2-7; maybe TRBD2 (6 bases). Germline-derived CDR1 and CDR2 are MDHEN and SYDVKM. CDR3 length: 14 amino acids. Trimming left V 8 bases short and J 6 bases short, with 20 bases between. The CDR3 DNA sequence: TGTGCCAGCCAGTTCTCGGGACTTCCCCCCGAGCAGTACTTC. Its translation is CASQFSGLPPEQYF.

The CDR3 sequence: CASSLYPGWNTIYF. In DNA form, the CDR3 reads TGTGCCAGCAGTTTATACCCAGGGTGGAACACCATATATTTT. This chain links TRBV27 with TRBJ1-3, with D perhaps TRBD1 (5 bases). In germline, CDR1 is MNHEY, CDR2 SMNVEV (reference sequence). V was pared by 1 base and J by 7 bases, with 11 bases between. The CDR3 length is 14 residues.

The rearrangement uses TRBV5-1 and TRBJ2-6; 7 bases align to TRBD1. Trimming took 4 bases from V and 2 from J; bases not matched to a gene: 3. The CDR3 loop spans 15 amino acids. CDR1 SGHRS and CDR2 YFSETQ come from the germline V gene. DNA of the CDR3: TGCGCCAGCAGCATGACAGGGACTGGGGCCAACGTCCTGACTTTC. Its translation is CASSMTGTGANVLTF.

The chain joins TRBV5-6 to TRBJ2-3, with 14 bases fitting TRBD2. V was pared by 0 bases and J by 5 bases, with 2 bases of the junction left unmatched. The length of the CDR3 is 16 residues. The germline gives CDR1 SGHDT, CDR2 YYEEEE. The CDR3 bases are TGTGCCAGCAGCTTGGTTGGGACTAGCGGGGGAGATACGCAGTATTTT. This translates into CASSLVGTSGGDTQYF.

The chain has TRBV6-6 and TRBJ1-1, with TRBD1 matching 7 bases. The V and J ends lost 2 bases and 4 bases, in that order; junction bases with no gene match: 7. CDR3 length: 15 residues. CDR1 and CDR2 from the germline V gene are MNHNY and SVGAGI (reference sequence). The CDR3 DNA is TGTGCCAGCAGTTACCCCGGACAGGAAAGCACTGAAGCTTTCTTT. Its protein product is CASSYPGQESTEAFF.

The chain employs TRBV28 and TRBJ1-2; D may be TRBD1 (6 bases). CDR1 is MDHEN, CDR2 SYDVKM, per germline. Between the trimmed V and J ends, which lost 3 bases and 7 bases, there was a span of 18 bases. There are 15 residues in the CDR3. Written as DNA, the CDR3 is TGTGCCAGCAGTTTCGTAAACCCGCAGGGGTTTGGCTACACCTTC. Encoded protein: CASSFVNPQGFGYTF.

This clone was counted a few times. J is TRBJ2-1 and V is TRBV11-1; 15 positions agree with TRBD2. Per germline, CDR1 SGHAT and CDR2 FQDESV (reference sequence). The CDR3 consists of 18 residues. V trimming: 4 bases; J trimming: 0 bases; junction bases outside the gene matches: 4. CDR3 residues: CASSYGLAGGPSYNEQFF. The CDR3, as DNA: TGTGCCAGCAGCTATGGACTAGCGGGAGGGCCCTCCTACAATGAGCAGTTCTTC.

The gene calls are TRBV7-6 and TRBJ2-7; the D gene is possibly TRBD1 (5 bases). From germline, CDR1 is SGHVS and CDR2 FNYEAQ. Trimming removed 1 base at V and 4 bases at J, with 14 bases between. This CDR3 is 15 amino acids long. The CDR3 spells CASSLVGQGFYEQYF. The CDR3 region has the DNA TGTGCCAGCAGCTTAGTGGGGCAGGGATTTTACGAGCAGTACTTC.

The chain recombines TRBV27 with TRBJ1-5, with a tentative D call TRBD1 (5 bases). Per germline, CDR1 MNHEY and CDR2 SMNVEV (reference sequence). The CDR3 is 13 amino acids. V was trimmed by 1 base and J by 6 bases, leaving 7 bases between them. CDR3 amino acids: CASSLYDSQPQHF. The CDR3 nucleotides read TGTGCCAGCAGTTTATACGACAGTCAGCCCCAGCATTTT.

The chain links TRBV7-6 to TRBJ1-1; TRBD1 might be the D (5 bases). The CDR3 has 14 amino acids. The germline V gene has CDR1 SGHVS and CDR2 FNYEAQ. V was clipped by 4 bases and J by 11 bases, with 20 bases between them. The CDR3 DNA follows: TGTGCCAGCAGCTACTTGGGGACTGAAAAAGAGGCTTTCTTT. It codes for CASSYLGTEKEAFF.

This sequence joins TRBV7-6 and TRBJ2-3, with TRBD2 as a possible D gene (6 bases). CDR1 is SGHVS and CDR2 is FNYEAQ in the germline V gene. Trimming cost V 5 bases and J 4 bases, with 16 bases left between them. The CDR3 spans 15 residues. CDR3 sequence reads: CASSPMGRNADTQYF. The CDR3 DNA sequence: TGTGCCAGCAGCCCGATGGGGAGGAACGCAGATACGCAGTATTTT. The full variable domain, completed using reference TRBV7-6 and TRBJ2-3, is GAGVSQSPRYKVTKRGQDVALRCDPISGHVSLYWYRQALGQGPEFLTYFNYEAQQDKSGLPNDRFSAERPEGSISTLTIQRTEQRDSAMYRCASSPMGRNADTQYFGPGTRLTVL.

This clone was recorded a few times. The genes are TRBV2 and TRBJ2-5, with D tentatively TRBD1 (5 bases). Per germline, CDR1 SNHLY and CDR2 FYNNEI. CDR3 length equals 14 residues. Trimming took off 3 bases at V and 5 bases at J, with 13 bases between the two ends. The CDR3 loop is CASSESRVGETQYF. As DNA, the CDR3 is TGTGCCAGCAGTGAGTCCAGGGTGGGCGAGACCCAGTACTTC. The full variable domain, with the rest looked up from reference TRBV2 and TRBJ2-5, is EPEVTQTPSHQVTQMGQEVILRCVPISNHLYFYWYRQILGQKVEFLVSFYNNEISEKSEIFDDQFSVERPDGSNFTLKIRSTKLEDSAMYFCASSESRVGETQYFGPGTRLLVL.

The rearrangement joins TRBV10-3 to TRBJ2-5; 7 bases align to TRBD2. This CDR3 region has 14 residues. Germline trimming cut 10 bases from V and 5 bases from J; bases unmatched to any gene: 13. CDR1 is ENHRY, CDR2 SYGVKD, per germline. The CDR3 region is CATQGGRAGETQYF. The CDR3 DNA follows: TGTGCCACCCAGGGAGGGCGTGCTGGGGAGACCCAGTACTTC.

This clone has only one observation. The rearrangement uses TRBV18 and TRBJ2-6; D remains ambiguous. The length of the CDR3 is 18 residues. Germline V gene lookup returns CDR1 KGHSH and CDR2 LQKENI. With 3 bases removed from V and 0 bases from J, the gap between germline ends came to 15 bases. Here the CDR3 reads CASSPQAATPSGANVLTF. Here the CDR3 DNA reads TGTGCCAGCTCACCGCAGGCAGCTACCCCCTCTGGGGCCAACGTCCTGACTTTC.

The chain uses TRBV6-1 and TRBJ2-3; D not resolved. Germline CDR1 reads MNHNS; CDR2 reads SASEGT. V gave up 5 bases and J gave up 4 bases, with 10 bases separating them. The CDR3 has 13 amino acids. CDR3: CASSFRGADTQYF. CDR3 DNA sequence: TGTGCCAGCAGTTTCCGAGGTGCAGATACGCAGTATTTT.

This clone appeared a few times. V is TRBV2 and J is TRBJ2-1, with D perhaps TRBD2 (6 bases). The CDR3 runs to 17 residues. Trimming took 0 bases from V and 4 from J, leaving 16 bases between them. The V gene's germline CDR1 is SNHLY and CDR2 FYNNEI. The DNA of the CDR3 is TGTGCCAGCAGTGAAGCTTTGGTGCTAGCGCCGTACAATGAGCAGTTCTTC. Translating it yields CASSEALVLAPYNEQFF.

This chain links TRBV14 with TRBJ1-1; D is unclear. The CDR3 extends over 13 amino acids. The V end lost 3 bases, the J end lost 4 bases, and 9 bases lay between the germline ends. Germline V CDR1 and CDR2: SGHDN, FVKESK. CDR3 nucleotides: TGTGCCAGCAGCCACACAGTGACCACTGAAGCTTTCTTT. Its protein product is CASSHTVTTEAFF.

This chain links TRBV4-3 with TRBJ1-5; D is ambiguous. Germline CDR1 and CDR2: LGHNA and YSLEER. This CDR3 contains 15 residues. V gave up 0 bases and J gave up 0 bases, with 6 bases separating them. The CDR3: CASSQDRYSNQPQHF. CDR3 nucleotide sequence: TGCGCCAGCAGCCAAGACAGGTATAGCAATCAGCCCCAGCATTTT.

In regard to this clone: At one end, the junction sequence differs from germline, possibly due to a read error. The chain combines TRBV9 with TRBJ2-1, with 9 bases fitting TRBD1. CDR1 is SGDLS and CDR2 is YYNGEE in the germline V gene. The CDR3 is made up of 15 amino acids. The CDR3 DNA reads TGTGCCAGCAGCGTAACAGGGGGCTCCCACAATGAGCAGTTCTTC. Its protein product is CASSVTGGSHNEQFF.